These 12 T cell receptor beta chains originate from one sample sequenced in a study of blood T cell repertoires in COVID-19. Profiling relied on immunoSEQ multiplex PCR, and the TCRdb table lists in-frame clones only, not all of them. The table has over 120,000 clones, roughly 84% seen once. Sequencing input: peripheral blood. Receptors were obtained from a human donor in a cohort sampled during active COVID-19.

This clone came up a few times. The rearrangement uses TRBV18 and TRBJ1-1; D possibly corresponds to TRBD1 (5 bases). From germline, CDR1 is KGHSH and CDR2 LQKENI. The CDR3 is 15 residues long. The V end was cut by 3 bases, the J end by 0 bases, with 11 bases between. The CDR3 loop reads CASSPLTVMNTEAFF. In nucleotides, the CDR3 is TGTGCCAGCTCACCCTTGACAGTGATGAACACTGAAGCTTTCTTT.

This clone appeared a few times. The junction shows a germline mismatch at one end, possibly a read error. This rearrangement joins TRBV7-6 to TRBJ2-2; 11 bases match TRBD2. This CDR3 is 15 amino acids long. Looked up from germline, CDR1 is SGHVS and CDR2 is FNYEAQ. CDR3 loop: CASSLAGGNTGELFF. The CDR3 DNA reads as TGTGCCAGCAGCCTAGCGGGGGGTAACACCGGGGAGCTGTTTTTT.

The gene calls are TRBV4-3 and TRBJ1-6; D is unclear. The CDR3 is made up of 15 amino acids. From germline, CDR1 is LGHNA and CDR2 YSLEER. V was trimmed by 0 bases and J by 8 bases, leaving 11 bases between them. CDR3 residues: CASSQDRGDYSPLHF. The CDR3 DNA follows: TGCGCCAGCAGCCAAGATCGCGGGGATTATTCACCCCTCCACTTT.

The gene calls are TRBV19 and TRBJ2-7; TRBD1 agrees at 8 bases. The CDR3 contains 13 residues. V was clipped by 4 bases and J by 3 bases; unmatched bases: 2. CDR1 is LNHDA and CDR2 is SQIVND in the germline V gene (reference sequence). The CDR3 DNA is TGTGCCAGTAGTAATACAGGGGGCTACGAGCAGTACTTC. This translates into CASSNTGGYEQYF.

This clone was seen a single time. The J gene is TRBJ2-5, the V gene TRBV20-1; D remains unclear. The CDR3 is 11 amino acids. The germline CDR1 and CDR2 sequences are DFQATT and SNEGSKA (reference sequence). V lost 3 bases and J 4 bases, leaving 6 bases between the germline ends. CDR3 nucleotide sequence: TGCAGTGCTAGTGTCCTAGAGACCCAGTACTTC. It yields the protein CSASVLETQYF.

The rearrangement links TRBV12-3 or TRBV12-4 to TRBJ1-2; D gene uncertain. The CDR3 spans 13 residues. The ends were cut back, 6 bases at V and 2 bases at J, with 10 bases in the middle. The CDR3 loop is CASRPQENYGYTF. The CDR3 DNA sequence: TGTGCCAGCAGGCCCCAGGAAAACTATGGCTACACCTTC.

The V gene is TRBV7-3, the J gene TRBJ2-2, with 8 bases matching TRBD1. Germline V CDR1 and CDR2: SGHTA, FQGTGA. CDR3 size: 15 residues. With 6 bases clipped from V and 5 bases from J, the junction kept 8 bases outside the gene matches. The CDR3 bases are TGTGCCAGCAGTTCAGGACAGGGCTTGACCGGGGAGCTGTTTTTT. Its protein is CASSSGQGLTGELFF.

As to this clone: Being one base from a much bigger clone, this may be a read error. The genes are TRBV7-2 and TRBJ1-1; D is undetermined. This CDR3 region has 13 residues. The V end lost 2 bases, the J end lost 1 base, and 5 bases lay between the germline ends. From germline, CDR1 is SGHTA and CDR2 FQGNSA. The CDR3 spells CASSLTRNTEAFF. CDR3 nucleotide sequence: TGTGCCAGCAGCTTAACTAGGAACACTGAAGCTTTCTTT.

V gene TRBV7-8 combines with J gene TRBJ2-1; D might be TRBD2 (6 bases). CDR1 and CDR2 from the germline V gene are SGHVS and FQNEAQ. The ends were cut back, 5 bases at V and 7 bases at J, with 18 bases in the middle. The CDR3 is 15 amino acids. CDR3 sequence (DNA): TGTGCCAGCAGCCGAAGAATTGGGACTGTGAATGAGCAGTTCTTC. This translates into CASSRRIGTVNEQFF.

J is TRBJ1-1 and V is TRBV5-1, with D hard to call. CDR3 size: 14 residues. Trimming left V 2 bases short and J 1 base short, with 9 bases between. The V gene's germline CDR1 is SGHRS and CDR2 YFSETQ. In DNA form, the CDR3 reads TGCGCCAGCAGCTTTACAGCCCAGAACACTGAAGCTTTCTTT. Translation: CASSFTAQNTEAFF. Variable domain in full (rest from reference TRBV5-1 and TRBJ1-1): KAGVTQTPRYLIKTRGQQVTLSCSPISGHRSVSWYQQTPGQGLQFLFEYFSETQRNKGNFPGRFSGRQFSNSRSEMNVSTLELGDSALYLCASSFTAQNTEAFFGQGTRLTVV.

The rearrangement joins TRBV9 to TRBJ2-2; 9 bases are shared with TRBD2. In germline, CDR1 is SGDLS, CDR2 YYNGEE. The V and J ends lost 4 bases and 4 bases, in that order; junction bases with no gene match: 8. CDR3 length: 16 residues. The DNA of the CDR3 is TGTGCCAGCAGCTCCCTAGCGGGGACTCCCACCGGGGAGCTGTTTTTT. Translation gives CASSSLAGTPTGELFF.

The V call is TRBV9, the J call TRBJ2-7; TRBD1 aligns across 9 bases. The CDR3 loop spans 15 amino acids. Per germline, CDR1 SGDLS and CDR2 YYNGEE. V lost 0 bases to trimming and J lost 3 bases; unmatched junction nucleotides: 4. CDR3 sequence reads: CASSVGTGALYEQYF. CDR3 DNA: TGTGCCAGCAGCGTAGGGACAGGGGCCCTCTACGAGCAGTACTTC.